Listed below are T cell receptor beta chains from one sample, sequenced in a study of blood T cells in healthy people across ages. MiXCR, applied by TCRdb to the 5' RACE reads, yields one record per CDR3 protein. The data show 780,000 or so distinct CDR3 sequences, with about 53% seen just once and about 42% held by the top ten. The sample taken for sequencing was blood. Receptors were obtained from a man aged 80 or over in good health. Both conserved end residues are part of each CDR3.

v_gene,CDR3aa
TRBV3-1,CASSQAPGLTYEQYF
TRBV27,CASTLRQDGAYEQYF
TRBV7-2,CASNQYRVETQYF
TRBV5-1,CASSLGQGFYEQFF
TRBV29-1,CSVEAGRALRTGELFF
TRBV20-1,CSALPENTEAFF
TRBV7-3,CASSPSGDPADTQYF
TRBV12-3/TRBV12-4,CAGSPNNEQFF
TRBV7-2,CASSFPSGSTGETQYF
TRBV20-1,CSGRDRATKLFF
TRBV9,CASSVGPGTAYEQYF
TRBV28,CASRADTYYEQYF
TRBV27,CANSLLGRDETQYF
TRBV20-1,CSAEDSPEAFF
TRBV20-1,CSARDGTSAGPQYF
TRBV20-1,CSARRQGLREQYF
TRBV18,CASSPAQANEKLFF
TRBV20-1,CSAIVSRELDGYTF
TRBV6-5,CASSYSILAGVYNEQFF
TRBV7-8,CASSFNPDYNEQFF
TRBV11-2,CASSLVGGFSYEQYF
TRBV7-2,CASSLALGLAGTDTQYF
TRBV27,CASSYTWIKTQGALLYEQYF
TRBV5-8,CASGDRNAYEQYF
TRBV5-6,CASSLAPANIQYF
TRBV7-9,CASSFSAITQYF
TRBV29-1,CSVRPDTGELFF
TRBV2,CASSGLAGGISYEQYF
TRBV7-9,CASSLLSGRGYNEQFF
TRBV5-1,CASSTGGDREAFF
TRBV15,CATSTDHQGYEQYF
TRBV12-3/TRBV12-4,CASSPNDRDMSTDTQYF
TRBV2,CASRPYGSGVTYEQYF
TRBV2,CASTPGQGNHSPLHF
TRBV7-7,CASGQTVSASGANVLTF
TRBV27,CASRKGAWNGYTF
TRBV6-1,CASSIGLAGGPAYNEQFF
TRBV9,CASSVSTYNEQFF
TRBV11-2,CASSSDRGRADTQYF
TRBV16,CASSQDSQGREQYF
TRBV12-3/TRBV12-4,CASSSMDRIYNGQFF
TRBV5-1,CASSVGTGTLNYGYTF
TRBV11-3,CASSSPGQEDEQYF
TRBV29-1,CSVLSRSGNTIYF
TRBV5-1,CASSFRGLRTGANVLTF
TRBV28,CASRPTSGRVDEQFF
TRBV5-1,CASSNEGGNEQYF
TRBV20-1,CSASPIRGSYEQYF
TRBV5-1,CASSLDYGYAYF
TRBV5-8,CASTGGGNIQYF
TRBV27,CASSLSGGRQYF
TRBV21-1,CASSNLRPGLYGYTF
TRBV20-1,CSAVRDRYYEQYF
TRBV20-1,CSASAGLIRGETQYF
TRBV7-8,CASSRGAGSSLNTQYF
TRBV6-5,CASSGRDRPGEQYF
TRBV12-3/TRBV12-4,CASSFGGLNQPQHF
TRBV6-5,CASSRGQGVGEAFF